This entry lists 27 T cell receptor beta chains sequenced from one sample in a study of neurological immune-mediated disorders. Each CDR3 protein gets one entry after TCRdb re-called the 5' RACE reads with MiXCR. Among roughly 100,000 distinct CDR3 sequences listed, 3% to 4.5% were seen once. Specimen: PBMCs. The receptor source for this set is a woman aged 18-29 years with multiple sclerosis.

This clonotype was detected ten times or more. The chain recombines TRBV5-1 with TRBJ1-6; D gene unclear. Germline CDR1 is SGHRS and CDR2 is YFSETQ. The CDR3 totals 15 residues. Between the trimmed V and J ends, which lost 2 bases and 7 bases, there was a span of 13 bases. The CDR3 here is CASSFDAGSNSPLHF. The CDR3 DNA follows: TGCGCCAGCAGCTTCGATGCGGGGTCCAATTCACCCCTCCACTTT.

This clonotype appeared many times. The CDR3 loop reads CSVVGVATGELFF. CDR3 nucleotides: TGCAGCGTTGTAGGAGTCGCCACCGGGGAGCTGTTTTTT. The genes are TRBV29-1 and TRBJ2-2; D is uncertain. V gave up 4 bases and J gave up 4 bases, with 10 bases separating them. The CDR3 is 13 amino acids. CDR1 and CDR2 (germline): SQVTM, ANQGSEA.

At least ten counts were recorded for this clonotype. The chain joins TRBV29-1 to TRBJ1-1; D not resolved. This CDR3 is 12 amino acids long. V lost 5 bases and J lost 1, with 8 bases in between. Germline CDR1 is SQVTM and CDR2 is ANQGSEA. CDR3 sequence: CSVCSTNTEAFF. As DNA, the CDR3 is TGCAGCGTTTGCAGCACGAACACTGAAGCTTTCTTT. Drawing the rest from reference TRBV29-1 and TRBJ1-1, the complete variable domain is SAVISQKPSRDICQRGTSLTIQCQVDSQVTMMFWYRQQPGQSLTLIATANQGSEATYESGFVIDKFPISRPNLTFSTLTVSNMSPEDSSIYLCSVCSTNTEAFFGQGTRLTVV.

There are many counts of this clonotype. J is TRBJ1-5 and V is TRBV7-2; tentative D call: TRBD1 (5 bases). Germline V CDR1 and CDR2: SGHTA, FQGNSA. This CDR3 is 14 amino acids long. The V end was cut by 3 bases, the J end by 10 bases, with 16 bases between. The CDR3 DNA reads as TGTGCCAGCAGCTTCGGGGGGGATCGGCAACCCCAGCATTTT. Its protein is CASSFGGDRQPQHF.

This clonotype occurred a few times. A much larger clone differs from this one at a single base, so this may be a read error. This chain uses TRBV7-8 with TRBJ2-3, with D unclear. The CDR3 spans 13 residues. The germline V gene has CDR1 SGHVS and CDR2 FQNEAQ. With 5 bases removed from V and 1 base from J, the gap between germline ends came to 7 bases. Written as DNA, the CDR3 is TGTGCCAGCAGCCTTTCACGCACAGATACGCAGTATTTT. Protein sequence: CASSLSRTDTQYF.

This clonotype was counted between two and nine times. This sequence joins TRBV20-1 and TRBJ2-1; a weak D match, TRBD1 (5 bases). Looked up from germline, CDR1 is DFQATT and CDR2 is SNEGSKA (reference sequence). This CDR3 spans 14 amino acids. Trimming took off 6 bases at V and 3 bases at J, with 15 bases between the two ends. CDR3 nucleotides: TGCAGTGCCATGGACATCCCCCACTACAATGAGCAGTTCTTC. It specifies CSAMDIPHYNEQFF.

This clonotype was seen ten or more times. The chain uses TRBV3-1 and TRBJ2-3; 7 nucleotides agree with TRBD1. V shed 0 bases, J shed 10 bases, and the junction held 4 bases outside the gene matches. This CDR3 comprises 13 residues. The V gene's germline CDR1 is LGHDT and CDR2 YNNKEL (reference sequence). CDR3 DNA: TGTGCCAGCAGCCAAGAAATAACAGGGGCGCAGTATTTT. Its translation is CASSQEITGAQYF.

At least ten counts were recorded for this clonotype. The chain has TRBV20-1 and TRBJ2-5, with D perhaps matching TRBD1 or TRBD2 (5 bases each). Deletions cut 3 bases from V and 2 bases from J, with 13 bases between. This CDR3 contains 14 residues. Looked up from germline, CDR1 is DFQATT and CDR2 is SNEGSKA (reference sequence). The DNA for the CDR3 is TGCAGTGCTAGTGGGACGGAACAACAAGAGACCCAGTACTTC. The encoded protein is CSASGTEQQETQYF.

Ten or more counts support this clonotype. This chain uses TRBV7-8 with TRBJ2-1; no definite D call. Germline-derived CDR1 and CDR2 are SGHVS and FQNEAQ. The V end was cut by 3 bases, the J end by 13 bases, with 10 bases between. The CDR3 consists of 11 residues. The CDR3 reads CASSLGSGQFF. The CDR3 region has the DNA TGTGCCAGCAGCTTGGGGTCGGGCCAGTTCTTC. The variable domain in full, with the rest retrieved from reference TRBV7-8 and TRBJ2-1, is GAGVSQSPRYKVAKRGQDVALRCDPISGHVSLFWYQQALGQGPEFLTYFQNEAQLDKSGLPSDRFFAERPEGSVSTLKIQRTQQEDSAVYLCASSLGSGQFFGPGTRLTVL.

This clonotype was found many times. J is TRBJ2-1 and V is TRBV6-5; 9 bases align to TRBD1. The CDR3 extends over 14 amino acids. Trimming removed 5 bases from V and 7 bases from J; junction bases left unmatched: 6. Germline CDR1 reads MNHEY; CDR2 reads SVGAGI. CDR3 coding DNA: TGTGCCAGCAGTAGGGGACAGGGTGGAAATGAGCAGTTCTTC. It specifies CASSRGQGGNEQFF.

In this sample, this clonotype turned up many times. CDR3 in amino acids: CASSRQGAGQYF. The CDR3, as DNA: TGTGCCAGCAGTCGACAGGGGGCGGGTCAGTACTTC. The chain has TRBV12-3 or TRBV12-4 and TRBJ2-7; 10 nucleotides match TRBD1. Trimming cost V 5 bases and J 10 bases; bases outside gene matches: 5. CDR3 length equals 12 residues.

This clonotype was observed many times. This chain links TRBV7-9 with TRBJ1-3, with D hard to call. There are 16 residues in the CDR3. Germline lookup yields CDR1 SEHNR and CDR2 FQNEAQ (reference sequence). V dropped 2 bases and J dropped 0 bases, with 11 bases sitting between them. The CDR3 here is CASSLYVTTSGNTIYF. The CDR3 DNA reads as TGTGCCAGCAGCTTATACGTCACCACCTCTGGAAACACCATATATTTT.

This clonotype was seen at least ten times. The chain combines TRBV6-6 with TRBJ2-3, with 8 positions matching TRBD1. Germline assignment: CDR1 MNHNY and CDR2 SVGAGI (reference sequence). V lost 7 bases and J lost 4; bases outside the gene matches: 16. CDR3 length equals 17 residues. CDR3 in amino acids: CASTNPTDRGYADTQYF. Here the CDR3 DNA reads TGTGCCAGCACCAACCCGACCGACAGGGGTTACGCAGATACGCAGTATTTT.

This chain links TRBV6-2 or TRBV6-3 with TRBJ2-3, with 7 bases aligning to TRBD2. The CDR3 length is 16 residues. Germline loops: CDR1 MNHEY, CDR2 SVGEGT. With V trimmed by 2 bases and J by 2 bases, 7 bases remained unmatched. CDR3 coding DNA: TGTGCCAGCAGTTACGATGCGGGAGTCCCCACAGATACGCAGTATTTT. Translating it yields CASSYDAGVPTDTQYF.

This clonotype has a count of ten or more. The J gene is TRBJ1-5, the V gene TRBV6-5; TRBD1 agrees at 7 bases. The V segment lost 4 bases and the J segment 2 bases; nucleotides outside the gene matches: 8. The CDR3 loop spans 16 amino acids. Germline lookup yields CDR1 MNHEY and CDR2 SVGAGI. CDR3 loop: CASSSPGQARNQPQHF. The CDR3, as DNA: TGTGCCAGCAGTTCCCCAGGACAGGCGCGCAATCAGCCCCAGCATTTT.

In its sample, this clonotype was seen many times. V gene TRBV5-1 combines with J gene TRBJ2-3; 10 nucleotides agree with TRBD1. The J segment lost 6 bases and the V segment lost 5 bases, leaving 12 bases of the junction unmatched. The V gene's germline CDR1 is SGHRS and CDR2 YFSETQ. The CDR3 sequence is 16 residues long. The CDR3 here is CASSSGTGVIRDTQYF. CDR3 nucleotide sequence: TGCGCCAGCAGTTCCGGGACAGGGGTAATCCGGGATACGCAGTATTTT.

This clonotype was seen at least ten times. The gene calls are TRBV5-1 and TRBJ2-7, with D possibly TRBD1 on 5 matching bases. With 0 bases removed from V and 2 bases from J, the gap between germline ends came to 12 bases. The germline CDR1 and CDR2 sequences are SGHRS and YFSETQ. The CDR3 is 15 residues long. CDR3 DNA sequence: TGCGCCAGCAGCTTGGCGCAGGGAAATACCTACGAGCAGTACTTC. This encodes CASSLAQGNTYEQYF.

This clonotype was recorded at least ten times. The V and J genes are TRBV7-3 and TRBJ2-1, with 11 bases identical to TRBD2. V lost 5 bases, J lost 4 bases, and 7 bases stayed unmatched. This CDR3 region has 16 residues. Germline values: CDR1 SGHTA, CDR2 FQGTGA. The CDR3 DNA follows: TGTGCCAGCAGCACCCCCGGGACTAGCGGATACAATGAGCAGTTCTTC. Its protein product is CASSTPGTSGYNEQFF.

Remarks on this clonotype: This may be a read error: a much more frequent sequence differs by one nucleotide. The CDR3 DNA follows: TGTGCCAGCAGCTTCCGGACTAGCGGGTGCAATGAGCAGTTCTTC. It is translated as CASSFRTSGCNEQFF. The J gene is TRBJ2-1, the V gene TRBV7-8, with 11 bases identical to TRBD2. Germline V gene lookup returns CDR1 SGHVS and CDR2 FQNEAQ. CDR3 length equals 15 residues. The V gene end was trimmed by 3 bases and the J gene end by 6 bases; junction bases not matched to a gene: 4. The full variable domain, completed using reference TRBV7-8 and TRBJ2-1, is GAGVSQSPRYKVAKRGQDVALRCDPISGHVSLFWYQQALGQGPEFLTYFQNEAQLDKSGLPSDRFFAERPEGSVSTLKIQRTQQEDSAVYLCASSFRTSGCNEQFFGPGTRLTVL.

This clonotype was recorded at least ten times. The chain has TRBV7-2 and TRBJ1-2, with TRBD1 as a possible D gene (6 bases). Deletions cut 5 bases from V and 4 bases from J, with 14 bases between. The CDR3 contains 14 residues. CDR1 is SGHTA, CDR2 FQGNSA, per germline. CDR3 coding DNA: TGTGCCAGCAGCCATACAGGGATCTCCTATGGCTACACCTTC. Its translation is CASSHTGISYGYTF.

At least ten counts were recorded for this clonotype. This chain uses TRBV20-1 with TRBJ1-1; no clear D. CDR3 length: 14 amino acids. CDR1 is DFQATT, CDR2 SNEGSKA, per germline (reference sequence). V was pared by 6 bases and J by 7 bases, with 21 bases between. CDR3 region: CSATPDGRVGEAFF. CDR3 DNA: TGCAGTGCGACCCCGGACGGCCGAGTCGGTGAAGCTTTCTTT.

This clonotype occurred many times. The CDR3 reads CASSQEYGPIYEQYF. The CDR3 DNA is TGCGCCAGCAGCCAAGAATATGGGCCCATCTACGAGCAGTACTTC. The chain combines TRBV4-1 with TRBJ2-7, with D hard to call. This CDR3 region has 15 residues. Germline V gives CDR1 MGHRA, CDR2 YSYEKL. Trimming pared 0 bases from V and 3 bases from J, leaving 12 bases between.

For this clonotype: A clone one base away is much larger, so this may be a read error. The gene calls are TRBV6-5 and TRBJ1-1; D remains unclear. CDR1 is MNHEY and CDR2 is SVGAGI in the germline V gene. This CDR3 spans 11 amino acids. Here the CDR3 reads CDTRVNTEAFF. The CDR3 DNA sequence: TGTGACACCCGAGTGAACACTGAAGCTTTCTTT.

This clonotype was picked up many times. The chain employs TRBV27 and TRBJ2-1, with D hard to call. Germline assignment: CDR1 MNHEY and CDR2 SMNVEV (reference sequence). The CDR3 totals 15 residues. Deletions cut 5 bases from V and 1 base from J, with 12 bases between. CDR3 sequence reads: CASSGDFGSYNEQFF. The CDR3 DNA reads as TGTGCCAGCAGTGGAGATTTCGGGTCCTACAATGAGCAGTTCTTC.

This clonotype was recorded at least ten times. The V call is TRBV29-1, the J call TRBJ2-5; possibly TRBD2 for D (6 bases). The germline V and J ends were trimmed by 3 bases and 5 bases, with 10 bases remaining between them. The V gene's germline CDR1 is SQVTM and CDR2 ANQGSEA. There are 12 residues in the CDR3. The CDR3 loop is CSVDGLAETQYF. For the CDR3, the DNA is TGCAGCGTTGATGGTCTAGCGGAGACCCAGTACTTC.

This clonotype was found many times. The chain links TRBV7-2 to TRBJ2-3, with 7 bases matching TRBD2. The CDR3 consists of 15 residues. Trimming removed 5 bases from V and 4 bases from J; junction bases left unmatched: 9. Per germline, CDR1 SGHTA and CDR2 FQGNSA. CDR3 DNA: TGTGCCAGCAGCCTTCTCGGCGGGAGTGCAGATACGCAGTATTTT. Its protein is CASSLLGGSADTQYF.

This clonotype has a count of ten or more. The chain uses TRBV20-1 and TRBJ1-4; 12 bases align to TRBD1. J lost 8 bases, V lost 1 base, and 8 bases had no gene match. This CDR3 has 16 amino acids. Germline-derived CDR1 and CDR2 are DFQATT and SNEGSKA (reference sequence). CDR3 coding DNA: TGCAGTGCTAGAGTCATTTGGGACAGGGGGCGCGAAAAACTGTTTTTT. Its translation: CSARVIWDRGREKLFF.